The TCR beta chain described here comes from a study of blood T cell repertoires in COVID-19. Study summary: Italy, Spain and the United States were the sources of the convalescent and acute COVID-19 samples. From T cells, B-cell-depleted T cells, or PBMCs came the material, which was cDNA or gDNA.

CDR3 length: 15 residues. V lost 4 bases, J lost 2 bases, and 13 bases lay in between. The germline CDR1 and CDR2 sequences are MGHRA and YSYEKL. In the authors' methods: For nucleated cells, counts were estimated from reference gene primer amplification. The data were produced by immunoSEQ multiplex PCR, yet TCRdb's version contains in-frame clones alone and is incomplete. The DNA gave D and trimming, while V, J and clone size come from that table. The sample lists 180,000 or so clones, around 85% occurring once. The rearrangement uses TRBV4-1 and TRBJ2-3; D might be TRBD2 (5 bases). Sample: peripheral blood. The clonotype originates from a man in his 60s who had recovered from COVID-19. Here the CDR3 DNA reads TGCGCCAGCAGCCTCCCGACTATGCCCACAGATACGCAGTATTTT. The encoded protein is CASSLPTMPTDTQYF.